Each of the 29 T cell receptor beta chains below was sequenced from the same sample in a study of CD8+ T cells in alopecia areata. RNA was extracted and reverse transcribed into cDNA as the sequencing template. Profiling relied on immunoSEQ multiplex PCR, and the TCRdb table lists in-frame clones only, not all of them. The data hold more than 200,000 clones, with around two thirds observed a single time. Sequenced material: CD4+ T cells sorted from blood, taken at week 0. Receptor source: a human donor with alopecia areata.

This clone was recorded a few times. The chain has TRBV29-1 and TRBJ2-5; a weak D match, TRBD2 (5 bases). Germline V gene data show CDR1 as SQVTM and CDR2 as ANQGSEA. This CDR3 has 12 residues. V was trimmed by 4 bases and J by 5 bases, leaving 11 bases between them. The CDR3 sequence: CSVVSGSETQYF. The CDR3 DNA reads TGCAGCGTTGTTTCGGGGTCCGAGACCCAGTACTTC.

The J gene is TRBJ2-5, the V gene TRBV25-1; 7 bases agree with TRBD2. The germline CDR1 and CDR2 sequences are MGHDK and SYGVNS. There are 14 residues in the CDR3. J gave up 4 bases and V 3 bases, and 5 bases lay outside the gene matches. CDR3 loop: CASSDSGAGETQYF. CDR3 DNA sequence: TGTGCCAGCAGTGACAGCGGGGCTGGAGAGACCCAGTACTTC.

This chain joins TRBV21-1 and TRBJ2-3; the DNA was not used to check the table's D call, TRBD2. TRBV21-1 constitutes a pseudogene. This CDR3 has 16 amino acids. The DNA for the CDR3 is TGTGCCAGCAGGAACGAGGGGAGGGGCCCCACAGATACGCAGTATTTT. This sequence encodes CASRNEGRGPTDTQYF.

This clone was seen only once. CDR3 DNA sequence: TGTGCCAGCAGCTTGGGTCAGATGTATGGCTACACCTTC. Translated, it gives CASSLGQMYGYTF. This sequence joins TRBV5-6 and TRBJ1-2, with D hard to call. Germline CDR1 reads SGHDT; CDR2 reads YYEEEE. The germline V and J ends were trimmed by 0 bases and 5 bases, with 8 bases remaining between them. The CDR3 totals 13 residues. The full variable domain, in which reference TRBV5-6 and TRBJ1-2 provide the parts outside the CDR3, is DAGVTQSPTHLIKTRGQQVTLRCSPKSGHDTVSWYQQALGQGPQFIFQYYEEEERQRGNFPDRFSGHQFPNYSSELNVNALLLGDSALYLCASSLGQMYGYTFGSGTRLTVV.

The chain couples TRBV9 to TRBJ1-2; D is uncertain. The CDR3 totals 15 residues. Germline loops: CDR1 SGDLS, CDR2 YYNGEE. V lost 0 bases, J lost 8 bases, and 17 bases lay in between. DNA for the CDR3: TGTGCCAGCAGCGTAGACGGGCGGTTATTGAAGGGCTACACCTTC. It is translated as CASSVDGRLLKGYTF.

As DNA, the CDR3 is TGTGCCAGCAGCCGGGTCCACCCAGAGACCCAGTACTTC. This encodes CASSRVHPETQYF. The chain carries TRBV11-2 and TRBJ2-5, with D hard to call. Deletions cut 5 bases from V and 4 bases from J, with 11 bases between. This CDR3 region has 13 residues. The germline V gene encodes CDR1 SGHAT and CDR2 FQNNGV.

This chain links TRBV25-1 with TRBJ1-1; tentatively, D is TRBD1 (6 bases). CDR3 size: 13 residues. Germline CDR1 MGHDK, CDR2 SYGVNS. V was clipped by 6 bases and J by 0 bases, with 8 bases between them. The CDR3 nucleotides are TGTGCCAGCAGAGGACAGATGAACACTGAAGCTTTCTTT. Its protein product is CASRGQMNTEAFF.

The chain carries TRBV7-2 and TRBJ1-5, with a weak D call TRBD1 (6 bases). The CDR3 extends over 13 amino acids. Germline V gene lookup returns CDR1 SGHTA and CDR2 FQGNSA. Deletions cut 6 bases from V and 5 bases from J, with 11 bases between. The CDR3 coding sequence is TGTGCCAGCAGTCTAGGGGGAGATCAGCCCCAGCATTTT. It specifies CASSLGGDQPQHF.

The DNA of the CDR3 is TGCAGCGTTGGGTTCCGACTAACCACTGAAGCTTTCTTT. It codes for CSVGFRLTTEAFF. This sequence joins TRBV29-1 and TRBJ1-1; D gene unclear. Germline CDR1 reads SQVTM; CDR2 reads ANQGSEA. Trimming stripped 4 bases from V and 4 bases from J, with 13 bases between. The length of the CDR3 is 13 residues.

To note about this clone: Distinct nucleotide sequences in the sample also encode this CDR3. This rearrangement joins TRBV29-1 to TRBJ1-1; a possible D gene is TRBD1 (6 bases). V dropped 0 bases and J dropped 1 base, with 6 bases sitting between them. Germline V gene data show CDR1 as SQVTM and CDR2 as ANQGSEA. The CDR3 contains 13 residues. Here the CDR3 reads CSVEDRGNTEAFF. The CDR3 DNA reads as TGCAGCGTTGAAGACAGGGGGAACACTGAAGCTTTCTTT.

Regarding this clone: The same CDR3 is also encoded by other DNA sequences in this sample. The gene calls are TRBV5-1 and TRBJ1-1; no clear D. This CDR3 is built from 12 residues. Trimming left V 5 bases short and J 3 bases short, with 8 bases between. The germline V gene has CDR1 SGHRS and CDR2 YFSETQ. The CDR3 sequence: CASSTGYTEAFF. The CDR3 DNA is TGCGCCAGCAGTACCGGTTACACTGAAGCTTTCTTT.

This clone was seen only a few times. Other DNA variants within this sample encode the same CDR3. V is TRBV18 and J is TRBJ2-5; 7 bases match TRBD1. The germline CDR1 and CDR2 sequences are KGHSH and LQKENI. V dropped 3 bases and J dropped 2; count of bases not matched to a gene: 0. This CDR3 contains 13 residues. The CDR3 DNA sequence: TGTGCCAGCTCACCGGGACAGCAAGAGACCCAGTACTTC. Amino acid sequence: CASSPGQQETQYF.

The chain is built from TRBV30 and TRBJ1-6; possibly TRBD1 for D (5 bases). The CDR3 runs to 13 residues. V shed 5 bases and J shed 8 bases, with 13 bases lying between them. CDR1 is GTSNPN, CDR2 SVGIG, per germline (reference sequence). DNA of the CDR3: TGTGCCTGGCAGGGAAATGAAGATTCACCCCTCCACTTT. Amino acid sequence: CAWQGNEDSPLHF.

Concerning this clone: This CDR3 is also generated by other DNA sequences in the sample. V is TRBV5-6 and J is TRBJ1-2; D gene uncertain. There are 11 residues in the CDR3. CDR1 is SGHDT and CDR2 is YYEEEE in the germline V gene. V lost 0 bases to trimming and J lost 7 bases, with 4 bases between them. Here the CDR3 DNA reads TGTGCCAGCAGCTTGGGGGGTGGCTACACCTTC. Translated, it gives CASSLGGGYTF.

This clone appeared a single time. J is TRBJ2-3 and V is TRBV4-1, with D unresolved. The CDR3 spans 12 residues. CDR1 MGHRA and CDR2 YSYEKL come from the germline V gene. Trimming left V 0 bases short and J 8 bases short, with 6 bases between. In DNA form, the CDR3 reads TGCGCCAGCAGCCAAGACAAAGTTACGCAGTATTTT. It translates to CASSQDKVTQYF.

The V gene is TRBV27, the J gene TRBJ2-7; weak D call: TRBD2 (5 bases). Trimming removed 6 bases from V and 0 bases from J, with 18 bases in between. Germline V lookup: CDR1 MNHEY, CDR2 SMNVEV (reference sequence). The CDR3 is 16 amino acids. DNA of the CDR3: TGTGCCAGCAGCCTCGGAGGCGGGCCCCTCTCCTACGAGCAGTACTTC. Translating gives CASSLGGGPLSYEQYF.

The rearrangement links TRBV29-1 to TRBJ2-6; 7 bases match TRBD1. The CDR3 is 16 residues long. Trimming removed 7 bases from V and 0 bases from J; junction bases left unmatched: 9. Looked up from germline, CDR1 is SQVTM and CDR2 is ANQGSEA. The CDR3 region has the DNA TGCAGCGCCTGGGACAGTGGGACCTCTGGGGCCAACGTCCTGACTTTC. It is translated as CSAWDSGTSGANVLTF.

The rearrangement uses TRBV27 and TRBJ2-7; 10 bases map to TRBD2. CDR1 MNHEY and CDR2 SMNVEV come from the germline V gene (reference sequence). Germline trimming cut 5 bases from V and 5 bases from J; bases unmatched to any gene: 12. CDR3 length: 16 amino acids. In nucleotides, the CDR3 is TGTGCCAGCAGTCCGATATCGGGACTAGCGTTTCACGAGCAGTACTTC. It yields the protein CASSPISGLAFHEQYF.

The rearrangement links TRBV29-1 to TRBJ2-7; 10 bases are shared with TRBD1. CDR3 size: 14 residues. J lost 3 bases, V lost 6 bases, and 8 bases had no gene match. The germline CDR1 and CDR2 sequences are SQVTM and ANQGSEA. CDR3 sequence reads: CSVEDRGENYEQYF. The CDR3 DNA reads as TGCAGCGTCGAGGACAGGGGGGAAAACTACGAGCAGTACTTC.

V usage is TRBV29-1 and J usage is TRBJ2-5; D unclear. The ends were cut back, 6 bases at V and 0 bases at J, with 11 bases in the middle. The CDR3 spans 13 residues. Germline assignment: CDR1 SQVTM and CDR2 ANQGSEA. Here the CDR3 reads CSVKGLYQETQYF. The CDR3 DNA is TGCAGCGTAAAGGGATTGTACCAAGAGACCCAGTACTTC.

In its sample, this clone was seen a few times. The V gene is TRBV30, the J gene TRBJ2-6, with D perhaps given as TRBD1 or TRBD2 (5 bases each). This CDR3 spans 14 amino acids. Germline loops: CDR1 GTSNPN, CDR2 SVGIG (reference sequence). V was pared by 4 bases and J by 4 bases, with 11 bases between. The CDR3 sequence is CAWMGRLGANVLTF. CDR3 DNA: TGTGCCTGGATGGGACGATTAGGGGCCAACGTCCTGACTTTC.

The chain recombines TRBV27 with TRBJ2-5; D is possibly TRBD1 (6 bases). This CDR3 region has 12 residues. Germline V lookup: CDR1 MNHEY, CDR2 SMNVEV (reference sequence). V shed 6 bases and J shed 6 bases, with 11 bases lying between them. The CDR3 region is CASRSRGKTQYF. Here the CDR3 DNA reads TGTGCCAGCAGATCCAGGGGAAAGACCCAGTACTTC.

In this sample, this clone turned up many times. The CDR3 protein is CASRPEGNEQFF. As DNA, the CDR3 is TGTGCCAGCAGACCGGAGGGAAATGAGCAGTTCTTC. This chain uses TRBV7-2 with TRBJ2-1, with D maybe TRBD2 (6 bases). The CDR3 contains 12 residues. V lost 6 bases and J 7 bases, leaving 10 bases between the germline ends. CDR1 is SGHTA and CDR2 is FQGNSA in the germline V gene.

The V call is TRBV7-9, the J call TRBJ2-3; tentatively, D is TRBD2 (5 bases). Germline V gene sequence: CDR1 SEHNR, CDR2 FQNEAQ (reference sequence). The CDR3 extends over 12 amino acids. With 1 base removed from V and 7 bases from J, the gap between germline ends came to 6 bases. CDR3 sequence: CASSLDGNTQYF. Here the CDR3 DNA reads TGTGCCAGCAGCTTAGACGGGAATACGCAGTATTTT.

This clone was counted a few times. The CDR3, as DNA: TGCAGCGTTGTTCCTGGGCCACCCAGGGCCTCCTACGAGCAGTACTTC. It codes for CSVVPGPPRASYEQYF. The chain joins TRBV29-1 to TRBJ2-7, with D possibly being TRBD1 (5 bases). With 4 bases removed from V and 0 bases from J, the gap between germline ends came to 19 bases. The CDR3 is made up of 16 amino acids. Germline CDR1 is SQVTM and CDR2 is ANQGSEA.

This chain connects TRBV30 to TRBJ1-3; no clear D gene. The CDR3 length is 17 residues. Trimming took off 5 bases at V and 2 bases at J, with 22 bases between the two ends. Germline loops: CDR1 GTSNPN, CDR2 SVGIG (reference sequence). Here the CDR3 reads CAWAHLRGALAGNTIYF. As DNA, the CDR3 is TGTGCCTGGGCTCATCTACGGGGAGCGCTTGCTGGAAACACCATATATTTT.

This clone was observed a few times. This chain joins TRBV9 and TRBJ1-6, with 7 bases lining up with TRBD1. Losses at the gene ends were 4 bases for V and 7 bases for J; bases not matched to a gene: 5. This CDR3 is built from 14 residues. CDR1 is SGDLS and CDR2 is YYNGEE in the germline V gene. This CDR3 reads CASSKGAENSPLHF. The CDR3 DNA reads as TGTGCCAGCAGCAAGGGGGCCGAGAATTCACCCCTCCACTTT.

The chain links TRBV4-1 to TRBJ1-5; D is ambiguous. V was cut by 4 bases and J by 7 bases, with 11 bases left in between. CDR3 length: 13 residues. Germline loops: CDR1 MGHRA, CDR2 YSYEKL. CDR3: CASSPPERQPQHF. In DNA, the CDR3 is TGCGCCAGCAGCCCCCCCGAGAGACAGCCCCAGCATTTT.

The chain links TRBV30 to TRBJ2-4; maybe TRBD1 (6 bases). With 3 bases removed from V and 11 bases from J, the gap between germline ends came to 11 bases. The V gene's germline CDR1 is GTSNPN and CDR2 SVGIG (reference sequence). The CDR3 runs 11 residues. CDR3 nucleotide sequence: TGTGCCTGGAGCGGACAGTATGTTCAGTACTTC. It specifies CAWSGQYVQYF.